The subject of this entry is one TCR beta chain. CDR3 length: 15 residues. V lost 1 base and J lost 2, with 9 bases in between. CDR1 is LNHNV, CDR2 YYDKDF, per germline (reference sequence). The data are from a study of blood T cell repertoires in COVID-19. Study as a whole: T cells, B-cell-depleted T cells, or PBMCs supplied cDNA or gDNA.

Per the original data handling: Amplification with reference gene primers provided the estimates of nucleated cell counts. Sequenced by immunoSEQ multiplex PCR; TCRdb stores in-frame clones only, minus some. That table supplies the V and J calls and clone size; D and trimming were determined from the DNA. Of a few hundred thousand clones listed, around 90% are singletons. Participants came from some 23 US areas, aged roughly 18 to 89 years. Each recovered donor of Cohort 3 presented with two negative PCRs, clearance, or symptom resolution. The receptor was derived from a woman aged 18-29 years who had recovered from COVID-19. Sequenced material: PBMCs or T cells enriched from blood (not recorded which). The V call is TRBV15, the J call TRBJ1-5; a weak D match, TRBD1 (5 bases). CDR3: CATSRGRGGNQPQHF. The CDR3 DNA is TGTGCCACCAGCAGAGGGAGGGGCGGCAATCAGCCCCAGCATTTT. The variable domain in full, with the rest retrieved from reference TRBV15 and TRBJ1-5, is DAMVIQNPRYQVTQFGKPVTLSCSQTLNHNVMYWYQQKSSQAPKLLFHYYDKDFNNEADTPDNFQSRRPNTSFCFLDIRSPGLGDTAMYLCATSRGRGGNQPQHFGDGTRLSIL.